Below, one T cell receptor (beta chain) is given with its context. No antigen is known for it. Clones were read by immunoSEQ multiplex PCR, and TCRdb kept only the in-frame ones, dropping some. The sample gives under 1,900,000 clones, just under 99% of which show up once; about 0.35% is in the top ten. With 3 bases removed from V and 5 bases from J, the gap between germline ends came to 20 bases. The CDR3 length is 16 residues. From germline, CDR1 is SGHDN and CDR2 FVKESK. This sample is part of a study of shared clonotypes between healthy human individuals. Study-level background: Each donor's CD4 naive and CD4 memory cells filled three plates apiece, CD8 naive two, and CD8 memory one. General observations from the study: It was the non-shared clonotypes that had lower generation probabilities than clonotypes shared by all four donors. Having only a few donors restricted how much genetic and exposure-history diversity was captured.

This clonotype originated in a man aged 25-45 years in good health. J is TRBJ2-7 and V is TRBV14; possible D gene TRBD2, 6 bases. Sequenced input: naive CD4+ T cells sorted from blood. Subset: CD45RA+ positively selected. The DNA for the CDR3 is TGTGCCAGCAGCCATCTCGGTGCAGGTCGGGAGCACGAGCAGTACTTC. Its protein is CASSHLGAGREHEQYF. The full variable domain, its missing parts supplied by reference TRBV14 and TRBJ2-7, is EAGVTQFPSHSVIEKGQTVTLRCDPISGHDNLYWYRRVMGKEIKFLLHFVKESKQDESGMPNNRFLAERTGGTYSTLKVQPAELEDSGVYFCASSHLGAGREHEQYFGPGTRLTVT.